This is a list of T cell receptor beta chains from one sample in a study of control samples from healthy donors and cancer patients. Data came from immunoSEQ multiplex PCR; TCRdb stores just in-frame clones and leaves some out. The sample holds more than 75,000 clones, about 79% seen once. The sample taken for sequencing was blood. The origin of the receptors is a woman in her 30s in good health. Each CDR3 is given with its conserved first and last residue. The D gene is left open where the match is weak. Where a row states a size, it is once, few, many or the class of an expanded clone; other rows omit it.

>TRBJ1-3|once|.|14|TRBV30
CAWSVGQGANTIYF
TGTGCCTGGAGTGTGGGCCAGGGCGCCAACACCATATATTTT
>TRBJ2-1|.|.|17|TRBV1
CTSSPHEWTSPSDEQFF
TGCACCAGCAGCCCCCACGAATGGACGTCCCCTTCCGATGAGCAGTTCTTC
>TRBJ1-1|.|.|13|TRBV12-3/TRBV12-4
CASSVRGYTEAFF
TGTGCCAGCAGCGTCCGGGGGTACACTGAAGCTTTCTTT
>TRBJ1-1|.|.|14|TRBV4-2
CASSQALGRAEAFF
TGTGCCAGCAGCCAAGCCCTGGGAAGGGCTGAAGCTTTCTTT
>TRBJ2-7|few|TRBD1|14|TRBV6-2/TRBV6-3
CASSLGRTGYEQYF
TGTGCCAGCAGTCTCGGTAGGACAGGATACGAGCAGTACTTC
>TRBJ1-2|.|.|14|TRBV2
CASSENWEGYGYTF
TGTGCCAGCAGTGAGAACTGGGAAGGCTATGGCTACACCTTC
>TRBJ1-3|.|.|8|TRBV3-1/TRBV3-2
CASSPSPF
TGTGCCAGCAGCCCCAGCCCATTT
>TRBJ2-5|.|.|19|TRBV6-2/TRBV6-3
CASSYEGLWGGALAETQYF
TGTGCCAGCAGTTACGAAGGTCTATGGGGGGGGGCTTTGGCGGAGACCCAGTACTTC
>TRBJ2-1|.|.|13|TRBV27
CASSLPPPYEQFF
TGTGCCAGCAGTTTACCCCCCCCCTATGAGCAGTTCTTC
>TRBJ2-2|.|.|15|TRBV24-1
CASSPRDGDTGELFF
TGTGCCTCTTCCCCCAGGGATGGGGACACCGGGGAGCTGTTTTTT
>TRBJ2-5|.|.|15|TRBV27
CASSHQPGRQETQYF
TGTGCCAGCAGTCACCAGCCTGGTAGACAGGAGACCCAGTACTTC
>TRBJ2-7|.|TRBD2|16|TRBV6-1
CASSARTVAGGLEQYF
TGTGCCAGCAGTGCCCGGACAGTCGCGGGGGGGCTCGAGCAGTACTTC
>TRBJ1-1|.|.|11|TRBV18
CASSLSGEAFF
TGTGCCAGCTCACTATCCGGTGAAGCTTTCTTT
>TRBJ1-6|.|.|16|TRBV6-1
CASSESAGRINSPLHF
TGTGCCAGCAGTGAGAGCGCCGGGCGGATTAATTCACCCCTCCACTTT
>TRBJ1-2|.|TRBD1|18|TRBV29-1
CSGILQLRQGASGYGYTF
TGCAGCGGAATCCTCCAGTTGAGGCAGGGGGCTTCTGGCTATGGCTACACCTTC
>TRBJ1-1|.|TRBD1|14|TRBV30
CAWSVPGGGTEAFF
TGTGCCTGGAGTGTACCAGGGGGGGGAACTGAAGCTTTCTTT
>TRBJ1-4|.|TRBD1|15|TRBV7-8
CASSLPGQGNEKLFF
TGTGCCAGCAGCTTACCGGGACAGGGGAATGAAAAACTGTTTTTT
>TRBJ1-1|.|.|11|TRBV7-2
CASSFSTEAFF
TGTGCCAGCAGCTTTAGCACTGAAGCTTTCTTT